These 32 T cell receptor beta chains originate from one sample sequenced in a study of blood T cell repertoires in COVID-19. Clones were read by immunoSEQ multiplex PCR, and TCRdb kept only the in-frame ones, dropping some. Counted here are about 280,000 clones, almost 90% occurring once; the ten biggest clones make up about 11%. The sample taken for sequencing was peripheral blood. These receptors were collected from a woman aged 30 to 39 with COVID-19, enrolled during active disease.

The V and J genes are TRBV11-2 and TRBJ2-5, with a possible D match to TRBD2 (6 bases). This CDR3 comprises 14 residues. Trimming cost V 5 bases and J 2 bases, with 12 bases left between them. The germline V gene has CDR1 SGHAT and CDR2 FQNNGV. The CDR3 DNA reads TGTGCCAGCAGCCCCCGGGACTGGCAAGAGACCCAGTACTTC. Its translation: CASSPRDWQETQYF. Variable domain in full (rest from reference TRBV11-2 and TRBJ2-5): EAGVAQSPRYKIIEKRQSVAFWCNPISGHATLYWYQQILGQGPKLLIQFQNNGVVDDSQLPKDRFSAERLKGVDSTLKIQPAKLEDSAVYLCASSPRDWQETQYFGPGTRLLVL.

Of note for this clone: Germline is not matched at one junction end, which may reflect a read error. Other DNA sequences in the sample encode the same CDR3. V and J are TRBV7-3 and TRBJ2-7; D possibly corresponds to TRBD1 (6 bases). Germline loops: CDR1 SGHTA, CDR2 FQGTGA. This CDR3 spans 14 amino acids. This CDR3 reads CASSLTGSSYEQYF. In DNA form, the CDR3 reads TGTGCCAGCAGCCTAACAGGGAGCTCCTACGAGCAGTACTTC.

The chain is built from TRBV28 and TRBJ2-1; 7 nucleotides match TRBD2. The V segment lost 3 bases and the J segment 8 bases; nucleotides outside the gene matches: 1. There are 12 residues in the CDR3. Looked up from germline, CDR1 is MDHEN and CDR2 is SYDVKM. In DNA form, the CDR3 reads TGTGCCAGCAGTTTCGGGAGGCATGAGCAGTTCTTC. It translates to CASSFGRHEQFF.

The rearrangement joins TRBV21-1 to TRBJ1-5; TRBD1 was called by the table and not checked on the DNA. TRBV21-1 is a pseudogene segment. The CDR3 loop spans 14 amino acids. Here the CDR3 reads CARRGTRDNQPQHF. In nucleotides, the CDR3 is TGTGCCAGGCGAGGGACAAGAGACAATCAGCCCCAGCATTTT.

This clone was observed a few times. The chain joins TRBV4-3 to TRBJ1-1; no firm D call. The V end lost 3 bases, the J end lost 8 bases, and 10 bases lay between the germline ends. This CDR3 has 12 amino acids. CDR1 and CDR2 from the germline V gene are LGHNA and YSLEER. CDR3 bases: TGCGCCAGCAGCCACGGACGGGAGGAAGCTTTCTTT. The encoded protein is CASSHGREEAFF.

The chain carries TRBV25-1 and TRBJ1-2; D unresolved. Trimming pared 4 bases from V and 1 base from J, leaving 10 bases between. Per the germline V gene, CDR1 is MGHDK and CDR2 is SYGVNS. This CDR3 is 14 amino acids long. The CDR3 reads CASSGAGDNYGYTF. The CDR3 bases are TGTGCCAGCAGTGGGGCAGGCGATAACTATGGCTACACCTTC.

The chain recombines TRBV7-2 with TRBJ2-1; TRBD1 aligns across 9 bases. The CDR3 runs 15 residues. The trim removed 1 base at V and 10 bases at J, leaving 8 bases unmatched. The germline V gene encodes CDR1 SGHTA and CDR2 FQGNSA. CDR3 protein: CASSLEGTGNFEQFF. Here the CDR3 DNA reads TGTGCCAGCAGCTTAGAGGGGACAGGGAATTTCGAGCAGTTCTTC.

The chain uses TRBV12-3 or TRBV12-4 and TRBJ1-6; a weak D match, TRBD1 (5 bases). This CDR3 contains 13 residues. The V and J ends lost 3 bases and 8 bases respectively, with 8 bases between them. The CDR3 here is CASSLSGDSPLHF. The DNA for the CDR3 is TGTGCCAGCAGTTTGTCGGGGGATTCACCCCTCCACTTT.

The gene calls are TRBV28 and TRBJ2-5, with D possibly TRBD2 on 6 matching bases. From germline, CDR1 is MDHEN and CDR2 SYDVKM. The CDR3 is made up of 12 amino acids. Trimming took off 5 bases at V and 5 bases at J, with 9 bases between the two ends. CDR3 nucleotides: TGTGCCAGCAGTGCGGGGCTGGAGACCCAGTACTTC. Its protein is CASSAGLETQYF.

This chain connects TRBV15 to TRBJ2-2; 7 nucleotides line up with TRBD2. Germline CDR1 LNHNV, CDR2 YYDKDF (reference sequence). This CDR3 has 15 amino acids. Losses at the gene ends were 0 bases for V and 12 bases for J; bases not matched to a gene: 10. The CDR3 protein is CATSRDRAGPRKLFF. The DNA for the CDR3 is TGTGCCACCAGCAGAGATCGAGCGGGGCCTAGGAAGCTGTTTTTT.

The chain combines TRBV6-5 with TRBJ1-2; unclear D gene. Germline CDR1 reads MNHEY; CDR2 reads SVGAGI. The V and J ends lost 8 bases and 3 bases respectively, with 10 bases between them. This CDR3 contains 12 residues. For the CDR3, the DNA is TGTGCCAGCGTCGGGATCGACTATGGCTACACCTTC. Protein: CASVGIDYGYTF.

The chain employs TRBV21-1 and TRBJ1-2; TRBD1, as called in the table, went unchecked against the DNA. TRBV21-1 is described as a pseudogene. This CDR3 is 17 amino acids long. CDR3 sequence (DNA): TGTGCCAGCAGCAATTGGGGCAGGGAAACGGCTGGCTATGGCTACACCTTC. This gives the protein CASSNWGRETAGYGYTF.

The chain recombines TRBV6-2 or TRBV6-3 with TRBJ1-2, with D possibly matching TRBD1 (5 bases). CDR3 size: 12 residues. The V gene's germline CDR1 is MNHEY and CDR2 SVGEGT. Trimming pared 5 bases from V and 6 bases from J, leaving 10 bases between. This CDR3 is CASSRTNHGYTF. In DNA form, the CDR3 reads TGTGCCAGCAGTAGGACAAACCATGGCTACACCTTC.

This chain uses TRBV20-1 with TRBJ2-3; tentatively, D is TRBD1 (5 bases). In germline, CDR1 is DFQATT, CDR2 SNEGSKA (reference sequence). The CDR3 runs 11 residues. Trimming removed 5 bases at V and 4 bases at J, with 7 bases between. CDR3 sequence (DNA): TGCAGTGCTGCCAGGGCAGATACGCAGTATTTT. Its translation: CSAARADTQYF.

The chain employs TRBV19 and TRBJ2-7, with 8 bases identical to TRBD1. Germline lookup yields CDR1 LNHDA and CDR2 SQIVND (reference sequence). The CDR3 is made up of 14 amino acids. V lost 5 bases to trimming and J lost 3 bases; unmatched junction nucleotides: 6. The DNA of the CDR3 is TGTGCCAGTAGTGAGACAGGGGCGATCTACGAGCAGTACTTC. Protein sequence: CASSETGAIYEQYF. Full variable domain (rest looked up from reference TRBV19 and TRBJ2-7): DGGITQSPKYLFRKEGQNVTLSCEQNLNHDAMYWYRQDPGQGLRLIYYSQIVNDFQKGDIAEGYSVSREKKESFPLTVTSAQKNPTAFYLCASSETGAIYEQYFGPGTRLTVT.

V is TRBV6-5 and J is TRBJ2-7, with 8 bases lining up with TRBD2. The V segment lost 6 bases and the J segment 5 bases; nucleotides outside the gene matches: 9. Germline CDR1 and CDR2: MNHEY and SVGAGI. This CDR3 comprises 14 residues. The CDR3 region is CASRKSGSRNEQYF. The CDR3 coding sequence is TGTGCCAGCAGAAAGAGCGGGAGTAGGAACGAGCAGTACTTC.

V and J are TRBV29-1 and TRBJ1-6; 8 bases fit TRBD1. Germline CDR1 SQVTM, CDR2 ANQGSEA. Trimming removed 2 bases from V and 10 bases from J; junction bases left unmatched: 7. The CDR3 runs 14 residues. The CDR3 sequence is CSVESGGGGSPLHF. CDR3 nucleotide sequence: TGCAGCGTTGAATCAGGGGGCGGTGGATCACCCCTCCACTTT.

This chain links TRBV2 with TRBJ2-2, with 7 bases matching TRBD1. This CDR3 comprises 14 residues. Trimming cost V 6 bases and J 4 bases; bases outside gene matches: 5. Per germline, CDR1 SNHLY and CDR2 FYNNEI. CDR3 nucleotide sequence: TGTGCCAGCAGAGGGGGCCTGGGCACCGGGGAGCTGTTTTTT. Its translation: CASRGGLGTGELFF.

V and J are TRBV5-1 and TRBJ1-4; D call uncertain. The V and J ends lost 4 bases and 7 bases respectively, with 17 bases between them. The V gene's germline CDR1 is SGHRS and CDR2 YFSETQ. The CDR3 spans 15 residues. This CDR3 reads CASSPAGRESEKLFF. The CDR3 nucleotides read TGCGCCAGCAGCCCGGCGGGGAGGGAGAGTGAAAAACTGTTTTTT.

The CDR3 sequence is CACKTSVKNTGELFF. In DNA, the CDR3 is TGTGCCTGCAAGACTAGCGTTAAGAACACCGGGGAGCTGTTTTTT. J is TRBJ2-2 and V is TRBV30, with 8 bases that match TRBD2. V trimming: 6 bases; J trimming: 1 base; junction bases outside the gene matches: 7. The germline V gene has CDR1 GTSNPN and CDR2 SVGIG (reference sequence). The CDR3 length is 15 residues. Variable domain in full (rest from reference TRBV30 and TRBJ2-2): SQTIHQWPATLVQPVGSPLSLECTVEGTSNPNLYWYRQAAGRGLQLLFYSVGIGQISSEVPQNLSASRPQDRQFILSSKKLLLSDSGFYLCACKTSVKNTGELFFGEGSRLTVL.

This chain links TRBV29-1 with TRBJ2-2, with 9 bases that match TRBD2. CDR3 size: 14 residues. V gave up 7 bases and J gave up 4 bases; unmatched junction bases: 7. Looked up from germline, CDR1 is SQVTM and CDR2 is ANQGSEA. The CDR3 DNA is TGCAGCGCCGGTAGCGGGAGTGGCACCGGGGAGCTGTTTTTT. Translated: CSAGSGSGTGELFF.

This clone was recorded once. V gene TRBV18 combines with J gene TRBJ1-2; D not certain. The CDR3 spans 16 residues. From germline, CDR1 is KGHSH and CDR2 LQKENI. V was shortened by 3 bases and J by 2 bases, with 16 bases between the two germline ends. CDR3 coding DNA: TGTGCCAGCTCACCCATTTCGCGGGGAGGGAACTATGGCTACACCTTC. It translates to CASSPISRGGNYGYTF.

This chain uses TRBV29-1 with TRBJ2-7; 7 positions match TRBD1. CDR1 is SQVTM and CDR2 is ANQGSEA in the germline V gene. This CDR3 is built from 14 residues. Trimming removed 3 bases from V and 6 bases from J; junction bases left unmatched: 11. CDR3 loop: CSVERGQGVSEQYF. In DNA, the CDR3 is TGCAGCGTTGAGAGAGGGCAGGGGGTAAGCGAGCAGTACTTC.

V usage is TRBV29-1 and J usage is TRBJ2-2, with 9 bases matching TRBD1. Germline V gene data show CDR1 as SQVTM and CDR2 as ANQGSEA. The V and J ends lost 6 bases and 6 bases, in that order; junction bases with no gene match: 11. CDR3 size: 15 residues. The CDR3 reads CSVTRGDRVAGELFF. The CDR3 DNA is TGCAGCGTCACTCGCGGGGACAGGGTTGCCGGGGAGCTGTTTTTT.

The gene calls are TRBV7-3 and TRBJ1-1; 7 bases line up with TRBD1. The CDR3 is made up of 13 amino acids. V shed 5 bases, J shed 5 bases, and the junction held 5 bases outside the gene matches. Germline V gene sequence: CDR1 SGHTA, CDR2 FQGTGA. DNA of the CDR3: TGTGCCAGCAGCACCGACAGGGCTACTGAAGCTTTCTTT. Its translation is CASSTDRATEAFF.

This rearrangement joins TRBV6-6 to TRBJ2-1, with TRBD2 matching over 8 bases. Unmatched junction bases numbered 8, after V lost 8 bases and J lost 5 bases. The CDR3 has 14 residues. The germline CDR1 and CDR2 sequences are MNHNY and SVGAGI (reference sequence). CDR3 region: CASLPGGEHNEQFF. CDR3 DNA: TGTGCCAGCCTCCCCGGGGGGGAGCACAATGAGCAGTTCTTC.

The genes are TRBV5-1 and TRBJ2-3, with 12 bases lining up with TRBD2. This CDR3 is built from 16 residues. The junction had 4 bases not matched to a gene; V was cut back by 0 bases and J by 5 bases. In germline, CDR1 is SGHRS, CDR2 YFSETQ. The CDR3 here is CASSLAPGLAGDTQYF. CDR3 coding DNA: TGCGCCAGCAGCTTGGCCCCGGGACTAGCGGGAGATACGCAGTATTTT.

The chain joins TRBV15 to TRBJ2-7; 7 bases are a match to TRBD2. The V segment lost 0 bases and the J segment 4 bases; nucleotides outside the gene matches: 3. The CDR3 sequence is 14 residues long. Germline lookup yields CDR1 LNHNV and CDR2 YYDKDF (reference sequence). CDR3 coding DNA: TGTGCCACCAGCAGAGATCCGGGGGGTTACGAGCAGTACTTC. It codes for CATSRDPGGYEQYF.

The chain is built from TRBV14 and TRBJ1-3; D uncertain. Trimming left V 1 base short and J 1 base short, with 8 bases between. Germline V gene lookup returns CDR1 SGHDN and CDR2 FVKESK. This CDR3 is built from 15 residues. This CDR3 reads CASSQVSTSGNTIYF. DNA of the CDR3: TGTGCCAGCAGCCAAGTGTCGACATCTGGAAACACCATATATTTT.

The chain employs TRBV23-1 and TRBJ2-1; tentatively, D is TRBD2 (6 bases). TRBV23-1 is given ORF status, its function remaining uncertain. With 0 bases removed from V and 0 bases from J, the gap between germline ends came to 9 bases. CDR3 length: 16 residues. CDR3 protein: CASSQSIGSSYNEQFF. The DNA for the CDR3 is TGCGCCAGCAGTCAATCGATCGGGAGCTCCTACAATGAGCAGTTCTTC.

The J gene is TRBJ2-5, the V gene TRBV24-1, with D unclear. Trimming pared 3 bases from V and 0 bases from J, leaving 7 bases between. The CDR3 is made up of 14 amino acids. The germline gives CDR1 KGHDR, CDR2 SFDVKD. DNA of the CDR3: TGTGCCACCAGTGATATTTCCGACCAAGAGACCCAGTACTTC. It specifies CATSDISDQETQYF.

The chain uses TRBV18 and TRBJ2-7; 7 bases are shared with TRBD1. The CDR3 loop spans 15 amino acids. Trimming at V came to 4 bases and at J to 2 bases, leaving 8 bases not matched to a gene. Germline assignment: CDR1 KGHSH and CDR2 LQKENI. The CDR3 is CASSLNRQGTYEQYF. CDR3 DNA sequence: TGTGCCAGCTCACTTAATCGACAGGGTACCTACGAGCAGTACTTC.